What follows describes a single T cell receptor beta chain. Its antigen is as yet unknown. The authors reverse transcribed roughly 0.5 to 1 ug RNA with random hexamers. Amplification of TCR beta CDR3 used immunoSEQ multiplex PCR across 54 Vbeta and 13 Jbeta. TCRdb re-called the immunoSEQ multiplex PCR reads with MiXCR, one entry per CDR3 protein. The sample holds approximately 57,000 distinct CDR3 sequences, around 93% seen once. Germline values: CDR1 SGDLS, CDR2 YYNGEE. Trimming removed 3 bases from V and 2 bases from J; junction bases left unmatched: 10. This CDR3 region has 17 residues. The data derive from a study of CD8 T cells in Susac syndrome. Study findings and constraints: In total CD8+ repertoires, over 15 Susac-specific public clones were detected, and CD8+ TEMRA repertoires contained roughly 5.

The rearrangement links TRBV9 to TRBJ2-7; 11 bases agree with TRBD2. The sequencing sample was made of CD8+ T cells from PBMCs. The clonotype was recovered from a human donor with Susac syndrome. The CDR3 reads CASSDSASGGTTYEQYF. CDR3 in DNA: TGTGCCAGCAGCGACTCGGCTAGCGGGGGGACCACCTACGAGCAGTACTTC.